One and the same sample provided the 9 T cell receptor beta chains below, sequenced in a study of blood T cell repertoires in COVID-19. Profiled with immunoSEQ multiplex PCR; TCRdb holds only in-frame clones, not every one. The sample comprises 470,000 or so clones, 80% to 90% of which are singletons, and 3% to 3.5% rests with the top ten. What was sequenced was peripheral blood. These receptors were taken from a human donor in a cohort sampled during active COVID-19.

The rearrangement uses TRBV19 and TRBJ1-4; D is possibly TRBD1 (6 bases). Germline V gives CDR1 LNHDA, CDR2 SQIVND (reference sequence). CDR3 length: 14 amino acids. Trimming cost V 2 bases and J 10 bases, with 14 bases left between them. As DNA, the CDR3 is TGTGCCAGTAGTATATCCAGCGAAGGGGGAAAACTGTTTTTT. Translation: CASSISSEGGKLFF.

This chain links TRBV2 with TRBJ2-3; 7 bases align to TRBD2. This CDR3 spans 14 amino acids. Germline CDR1 reads SNHLY; CDR2 reads FYNNEI. After removal of 6 bases from V and 2 bases from J, the junction contained 5 bases not matched to a gene. Here the CDR3 DNA reads TGTGCCAGCAGGCAGCGGGAACTCACAGATACGCAGTATTTT. Its translation: CASRQRELTDTQYF.

V and J are TRBV19 and TRBJ1-6; no reliable D call. The V end was cut by 3 bases, the J end by 3 bases, with 9 bases between. The germline CDR1 and CDR2 sequences are LNHDA and SQIVND (reference sequence). This CDR3 contains 15 residues. This chain's CDR3 is CASSIRANYNSPLHF. As DNA, the CDR3 is TGTGCCAGTAGTATCCGCGCAAACTATAATTCACCCCTCCACTTT.

The chain has TRBV23-1 and TRBJ1-5, with 12 nucleotides matching TRBD1. TRBV23-1 counts as an open reading frame of uncertain function. Trimming at V came to 8 bases and at J to 0 bases, leaving 11 bases not matched to a gene. The CDR3 totals 18 residues. The CDR3 region is CASPLGTGGPYSNQPQHF. As DNA, the CDR3 is TGCGCCAGCCCCCTCGGGACAGGGGGCCCCTATAGCAATCAGCCCCAGCATTTT.

J is TRBJ1-5 and V is TRBV28; D is ambiguous. There are 12 residues in the CDR3. Germline CDR1 reads MDHEN; CDR2 reads SYDVKM. V gave up 8 bases and J gave up 7 bases, with 12 bases separating them. The CDR3 sequence is CASSRSRQPQHF. CDR3 bases: TGTGCCAGCTCGAGGTCGCGACAGCCCCAGCATTTT.

The chain combines TRBV7-9 with TRBJ2-7; D may be TRBD2 (5 bases). Germline lookup yields CDR1 SEHNR and CDR2 FQNEAQ (reference sequence). This CDR3 has 12 amino acids. V lost 5 bases to trimming and J lost 5 bases, with 10 bases between them. The CDR3 DNA reads TGTGCCAGCAGCCCCCAGGAGGACGAGCAGTACTTC. Its translation: CASSPQEDEQYF.

This chain links TRBV7-9 with TRBJ1-5, with D unresolved. Trimming took 6 bases from V and 0 from J, leaving 15 bases between them. The length of the CDR3 is 16 residues. Germline-derived CDR1 and CDR2 are SEHNR and FQNEAQ (reference sequence). The CDR3: CASRSLRGHSNQPQHF. CDR3 DNA sequence: TGTGCCAGCAGATCACTTCGAGGCCATAGCAATCAGCCCCAGCATTTT.

The chain combines TRBV12-3 or TRBV12-4 with TRBJ2-7; D is undetermined. V dropped 4 bases and J dropped 0 bases, with 7 bases sitting between them. The CDR3 spans 13 residues. The CDR3 bases are TGTGCCAGCAGTTACTCCGACTCCTACGAGCAGTACTTC. It codes for CASSYSDSYEQYF.

This clone was picked up a small number of times. V gene TRBV18 combines with J gene TRBJ2-7; maybe TRBD1 (6 bases). CDR1 and CDR2 from the germline V gene are KGHSH and LQKENI. Trimming removed 4 bases at V and 3 bases at J, with 13 bases between. This CDR3 has 14 residues. CDR3 sequence reads: CASSQRGISYEQYF. For the CDR3, the DNA is TGTGCCAGCTCACAAAGGGGGATAAGCTACGAGCAGTACTTC. The full variable domain, with the rest looked up from reference TRBV18 and TRBJ2-7, is NAGVMQNPRHLVRRRGQEARLRCSPMKGHSHVYWYRQLPEEGLKFMVYLQKENIIDESGMPKERFSAEFPKEGPSILRIQQVVRGDSAAYFCASSQRGISYEQYFGPGTRLTVT.